This T cell receptor beta chain was obtained from a study of low-dose radiotherapy and immunotherapy resistance in tumors (dated by TCRdb to between 2021 and 2024). About the full investigation: Patients in Cohort 1 were given 0.5 Gy per fraction every 2 weeks, and the prescribed total PTV dose was 6.5 Gy. Cohort 2 received 1 Gy per fraction every two weeks, with a total of 13 Gy over 26 weeks. Nivolumab was administered intravenously as a 240 mg flat dose every two weeks, and ipilimumab was administered intravenously at 1 mg/kg every six weeks. Intravenous cyclophosphamide at 200 mg/m2 was administered every two weeks, one day ahead of each radiation and immunotherapy administration. Starting on cycle 1 day 1, patients took 300 mg of aspirin by mouth once a day for four cycles. The trial did not randomize participants into treatment groups. Eight patients were included in the translational analysis, namely three from the first dose cohort plus the first five from the second dose cohort.

The time point label of this sample denotes: after trial treatment. The intended sense of this specimen's treatment or condition label: LDRT plus nivolumab, ipilimumab, low-dose cyclophosphamide and aspirin (RACIN trial). Donors were enrolled in RACIN, a single-arm phase I dose-escalation trial in which nivolumab, ipilimumab, aspirin, low-dose cyclophosphamide and low-dose radiotherapy were combined. Eligible patients had advanced, TIL-negative solid tumors. The germline V gene sets CDR1 to SGDLS and CDR2 to YYNGEE. Taken from cysteine to phenylalanine, the CDR3 has 15 residues. CDR3 DNA is the only sequence kept; it has 45 bases, read in frame from the first base. Clipping removes 0 bases from V and 4 bases from J, with 3 as the unmatched junction base count. This clonotype appeared many times. Its specific antigen is unknown. Base qualities are missing; no much larger clone stands one base away. Reads for this sample came from an Illumina HiSeq 2500. To make first-strand cDNA, Superscript III was used along with a set of TRAV- and TRBV-specific primers so that both the TCRalpha and TCRbeta chains were covered. TCRs were amplified for 15 to 20 PCR cycles with Phusion, using a constant-region primer paired with the adapter attached to the V primers. The isolated mRNA was amplified using the MessageAmp II aRNA Amplification Kit, with in vitro transcription performed for about 15 hours at 37 degrees C. The Dynabeads mRNA DIRECT Purification Kit was used to isolate the mRNA for TCR sequencing. A second roughly 25-cycle Phusion PCR added indexed Illumina adapters, and products were purified with AMPure XP beads. The authors' pipeline ran thus. Custom Perl scripts were used to pool TCR sequences that encoded the same protein, to remove out-of-frame sequences, and to calculate the abundance of each clonotype. The analysis excluded TCR sequences that were supported by just one read. Shannon entropy, Gini index, clonality, richness, and the frequency of TCRs shared between repertoires were included as repertoire metrics. TCRdb passed the public sequencing reads through fastp at Q25 and MiXCR, retaining productive beta sequences. Identical CDR3 protein sequences are pooled into one entry, listed with their most common genes and DNA. These V and J calls originate from TCRdb's pipeline instead of the authors' own analysis. The sample records approximately 100,000 distinct CDR3 sequences, under 25% of which are singletons. Roughly 4.3% of the sample belongs to the ten largest clones.

The rearrangement combines TRBV9 with TRBJ2-5, and TRBD2 aligns with 10 junction nucleotides. The origin of this receptor is a male donor with prostate cancer. This specimen consisted of PBMCs, obtained after low-dose radiotherapy plus immunotherapy. The bases read TGTGCCAGCAGCGTAGAGCGGGGGGGTGTAGAGACCCAGTACTTC. It codes for CASSVERGGVETQYF.